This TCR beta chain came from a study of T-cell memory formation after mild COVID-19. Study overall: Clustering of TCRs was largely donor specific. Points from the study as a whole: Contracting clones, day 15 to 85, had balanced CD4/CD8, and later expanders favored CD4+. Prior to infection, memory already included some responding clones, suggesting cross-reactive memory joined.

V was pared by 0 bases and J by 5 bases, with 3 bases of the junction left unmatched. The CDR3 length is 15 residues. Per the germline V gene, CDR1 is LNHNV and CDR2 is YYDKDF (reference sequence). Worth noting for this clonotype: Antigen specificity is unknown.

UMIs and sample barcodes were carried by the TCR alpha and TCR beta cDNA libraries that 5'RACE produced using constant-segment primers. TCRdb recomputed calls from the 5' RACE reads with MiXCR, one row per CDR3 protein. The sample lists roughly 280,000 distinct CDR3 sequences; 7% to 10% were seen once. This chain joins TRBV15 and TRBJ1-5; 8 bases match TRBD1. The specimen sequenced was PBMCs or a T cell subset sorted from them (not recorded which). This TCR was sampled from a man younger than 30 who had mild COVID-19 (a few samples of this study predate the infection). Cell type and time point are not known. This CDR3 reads CATSRDPRGHQPQHF. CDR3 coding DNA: TGTGCCACCAGCAGAGATCCCAGGGGGCATCAGCCCCAGCATTTT.